This entry features one T cell receptor (beta chain) sequence. These data originate in a study of shared T cell receptors in the human thymus. The CDR3 loop spans 13 amino acids. CDR1 and CDR2 from the germline V gene are SEHNR and FQNEAQ (reference sequence). The V end was cut by 5 bases, the J end by 4 bases, with 8 bases between. Libraries were prepared by immunoSEQ multiplex PCR; TCRdb keeps only in-frame clonotypes and omits some of them. The sample includes 640,000 or so clones, around 87% seen only once; the top ten take 0.0094%. The sample also formed part of further work on human thymus T cells. That investigation notes: Donation came from healthy Finnish infants having corrective surgery for congenital heart defects. Surgeons resected thymus tissue during corrective heart surgery. Apparent bias marked the V and J gene usage of thymic and blood repertoires. Unrelated individuals were reported by related research to share highly overlapping thymic repertoires.

This chain connects TRBV7-9 to TRBJ2-2; no firm D call. The sample comprised thymocytes. This clonotype originated in a boy under three years old with a congenital heart defect. DNA for the CDR3: TGTGCCAGCAGCCCCAAGCCCACCGGGGAGCTGTTTTTT. Translating it yields CASSPKPTGELFF.